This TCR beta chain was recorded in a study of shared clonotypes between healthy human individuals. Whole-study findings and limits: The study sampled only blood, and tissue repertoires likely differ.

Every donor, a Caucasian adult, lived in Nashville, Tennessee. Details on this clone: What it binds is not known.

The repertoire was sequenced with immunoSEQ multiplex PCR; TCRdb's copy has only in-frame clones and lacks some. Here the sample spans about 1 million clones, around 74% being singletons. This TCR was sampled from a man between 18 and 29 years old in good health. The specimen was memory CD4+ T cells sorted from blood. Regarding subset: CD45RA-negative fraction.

The CDR3 DNA sequence: TGTGCCAGCAGCCCTCCCCCGGGAACTGGGGCCAACGTCCTGACTTTC. This codes for CASSPPPGTGANVLTF. V is TRBV9 and J is TRBJ2-6; D is possibly TRBD2 (5 bases). V was shortened by 4 bases and J by 2 bases, with 13 bases between the two germline ends. Germline V gives CDR1 SGDLS, CDR2 YYNGEE. The CDR3 contains 16 residues.